Following are 24 T cell receptor beta chains from one sample sequenced in a study of cytomegalovirus exposure and HLA in healthy donors. In the PCR, 60 Vbeta and 13 Jbeta primers were used. Clones were sequenced by immunoSEQ multiplex PCR, and TCRdb holds only the in-frame ones, with some missing. The sample has over 150,000 clones, 80% seen once. Sequenced material: PBMCs. The source is a boy aged 10-17 years in good health and CMV-seronegative.

The sample holds one count of this clone. The V gene is TRBV18, the J gene TRBJ2-2; 8 nucleotides agree with TRBD1. The CDR3 covers 15 residues. Germline V gene lookup returns CDR1 KGHSH and CDR2 LQKENI. V was clipped by 3 bases and J by 2 bases; unmatched bases: 2. Written as DNA, the CDR3 is TGTGCCAGCTCACCTCAGGGGGCAAACACCGGGGAGCTGTTTTTT. Protein product: CASSPQGANTGELFF.

This clone has just one count. This chain uses TRBV6-6 with TRBJ1-2; TRBD1 matches 7 bases. This CDR3 is built from 14 residues. The V segment lost 4 bases and the J segment 0 bases; nucleotides outside the gene matches: 2. CDR1 is MNHNY, CDR2 SVGAGI, per germline (reference sequence). CDR3: CASSSGQTNYGYTF. The CDR3 region has the DNA TGTGCCAGCAGTTCGGGACAGACTAACTATGGCTACACCTTC.

The chain employs TRBV19 and TRBJ2-1; no definite D call. CDR3 length equals 13 residues. Germline V gives CDR1 LNHDA, CDR2 SQIVND (reference sequence). Trimming took off 4 bases at V and 6 bases at J, with 10 bases between the two ends. The CDR3 loop is CASSNPPGNEQFF. The CDR3 coding sequence is TGTGCCAGTAGTAACCCCCCAGGCAATGAGCAGTTCTTC.

This sequence joins TRBV25-1 and TRBJ1-6; TRBD1 agrees at 9 bases. Germline loops: CDR1 MGHDK, CDR2 SYGVNS. The V and J ends lost 6 bases and 7 bases, in that order; junction bases with no gene match: 4. The CDR3 runs 14 residues. CDR3 protein: CASSTGGDNSPLHF. As DNA, the CDR3 is TGTGCCAGCAGCACAGGGGGCGACAATTCACCCCTCCACTTT.

This chain uses TRBV2 with TRBJ2-1; D call uncertain. This CDR3 has 12 amino acids. V lost 5 bases and J lost 9, with 11 bases in between. Germline values: CDR1 SNHLY, CDR2 FYNNEI. In DNA form, the CDR3 reads TGTGCCAGCAGTCTAGAAACGCGTGAGCAGTTCTTC. Residues: CASSLETREQFF. Variable domain in full (rest from reference TRBV2 and TRBJ2-1): EPEVTQTPSHQVTQMGQEVILRCVPISNHLYFYWYRQILGQKVEFLVSFYNNEISEKSEIFDDQFSVERPDGSNFTLKIRSTKLEDSAMYFCASSLETREQFFGPGTRLTVL.

J is TRBJ2-1 and V is TRBV7-6; TRBD2 might be the D (7 bases). CDR3 length: 13 residues. CDR1 is SGHVS, CDR2 FNYEAQ, per germline. With 5 bases removed from V and 15 bases from J, the gap between germline ends came to 20 bases. The CDR3 region is CASSPVSQGRAFF. Written as DNA, the CDR3 is TGTGCCAGCAGCCCCGTCAGTCAGGGGAGGGCGTTCTTC.

The gene calls are TRBV10-3 and TRBJ1-5, with D tentatively TRBD1 (5 bases). V lost 0 bases and J 11 bases, leaving 14 bases between the germline ends. The CDR3 runs to 14 residues. From germline, CDR1 is ENHRY and CDR2 SYGVKD. The CDR3 loop is CAISESTETRAQHF. The CDR3 nucleotides are TGTGCCATCAGTGAGTCAACCGAGACCAGGGCCCAGCATTTT.

This rearrangement joins TRBV9 to TRBJ2-3, with 8 bases fitting TRBD1. CDR1 is SGDLS and CDR2 is YYNGEE in the germline V gene. This CDR3 contains 19 residues. V gave up 0 bases and J gave up 2 bases; unmatched junction bases: 14. CDR3 protein: CASSVAQGASGGITDTQYF. As DNA, the CDR3 is TGTGCCAGCAGCGTAGCCCAGGGGGCGTCGGGTGGAATCACAGATACGCAGTATTTT.

The chain combines TRBV11-2 with TRBJ1-6; D might be TRBD1 (6 bases). Trimming cost V 6 bases and J 5 bases, with 17 bases left between them. Germline-derived CDR1 and CDR2 are SGHAT and FQNNGV. The CDR3 consists of 16 residues. CDR3: CASRPNYRADNSPLHF. CDR3 DNA sequence: TGTGCCAGCAGACCGAACTACAGGGCTGATAATTCACCCCTCCACTTT.

J is TRBJ1-1 and V is TRBV23-1; maybe TRBD1 (5 bases). TRBV23-1 is an open reading frame whose function is uncertain. The CDR3 is made up of 13 amino acids. V was pared by 7 bases and J by 3 bases, with 12 bases between. CDR3 loop: CASKRPGYTEAFF. For the CDR3, the DNA is TGCGCCAGCAAACGTCCAGGGTACACTGAAGCTTTCTTT.

The V and J genes are TRBV29-1 and TRBJ2-7; 8 bases align to TRBD1. The CDR3 has 13 amino acids. CDR1 is SQVTM, CDR2 ANQGSEA, per germline. V lost 6 bases and J lost 6; bases outside the gene matches: 10. CDR3 sequence: CSVPTGESGEQYF. DNA of the CDR3: TGCAGCGTGCCGACAGGGGAATCTGGCGAGCAGTACTTC.

The J gene is TRBJ1-3, the V gene TRBV19; 7 positions agree with TRBD1. Per germline, CDR1 LNHDA and CDR2 SQIVND (reference sequence). After removal of 5 bases from V and 1 base from J, the junction contained 8 bases not matched to a gene. This CDR3 is built from 16 residues. CDR3 sequence (DNA): TGTGCCAGTAGTTTCCGAAAGACAGGGTCTGGAAACACCATATATTTT. Translating it yields CASSFRKTGSGNTIYF.

The chain is built from TRBV13 and TRBJ1-3, with D unresolved. V lost 6 bases and J 5 bases, leaving 14 bases between the germline ends. This CDR3 contains 14 residues. Germline V gene lookup returns CDR1 PRHDT and CDR2 FYEKMQ (reference sequence). CDR3 bases: TGTGCCAGCAGACGATCTATCTTCCGAAACACCATATATTTT. Its protein product is CASRRSIFRNTIYF.

This clone was seen a handful of times. The chain joins TRBV29-1 to TRBJ1-2, with D hard to call. Trimming removed 4 bases from V and 8 bases from J, with 17 bases in between. Germline CDR1 and CDR2: SQVTM and ANQGSEA. CDR3 length equals 13 residues. DNA of the CDR3: TGCAGCGTTGGGGCCCGGGGTGCGGTCGGCTACACCTTC. It translates to CSVGARGAVGYTF.

V usage is TRBV7-6 and J usage is TRBJ2-2; tentatively, D is TRBD2 (5 bases). The CDR3 covers 19 residues. Per germline, CDR1 SGHVS and CDR2 FNYEAQ. V was cut by 4 bases and J by 0 bases, with 21 bases left in between. CDR3 region: CASSSGLAQDRSNTGELFF. The CDR3 coding sequence is TGTGCCAGCAGCTCCGGGCTAGCACAAGATCGATCGAACACCGGGGAGCTGTTTTTT.

V gene TRBV6-1 combines with J gene TRBJ2-7; TRBD1 matches at 9 bases. Germline trimming cut 4 bases from V and 3 bases from J; bases unmatched to any gene: 4. The CDR3 totals 14 residues. Germline V lookup: CDR1 MNHNS, CDR2 SASEGT. CDR3 sequence: CASSGRQGDYEQYF. The DNA for the CDR3 is TGTGCCAGCAGTGGCAGACAGGGGGACTACGAGCAGTACTTC.

This chain links TRBV4-3 with TRBJ2-1; no clear D gene. The V end lost 4 bases, the J end lost 9 bases, and 10 bases lay between the germline ends. The CDR3 spans 12 residues. CDR1 and CDR2 from the germline V gene are LGHNA and YSLEER. The CDR3 sequence: CASSPESGEQFF. As DNA, the CDR3 is TGCGCCAGCAGCCCGGAGTCGGGTGAGCAGTTCTTC.

This chain joins TRBV19 and TRBJ1-5; TRBD1 aligns across 8 bases. This CDR3 region has 15 residues. Germline values: CDR1 LNHDA, CDR2 SQIVND (reference sequence). J was trimmed by 1 base and V by 4 bases; bases with no gene match: 3. The CDR3 here is CASSTRQGSNQPQHF. The CDR3 bases are TGTGCCAGTAGTACAAGACAGGGGAGCAATCAGCCCCAGCATTTT.

A remark on this clone: This sample also contains other DNA sequences that code for the same CDR3. The rearrangement links TRBV5-1 to TRBJ2-5; perhaps TRBD1 as D (5 bases). Per the germline V gene, CDR1 is SGHRS and CDR2 is YFSETQ. Trimming left V 3 bases short and J 5 bases short, with 5 bases between. The length of the CDR3 is 11 residues. As DNA, the CDR3 is TGCGCCAGCAGCTCAGGGGAGACCCAGTACTTC. Its translation is CASSSGETQYF.

The chain links TRBV6-5 to TRBJ2-7, with 7 bases matching TRBD1. CDR3 length: 14 residues. The trim removed 0 bases at V and 6 bases at J, leaving 5 bases unmatched. Germline V gene sequence: CDR1 MNHEY, CDR2 SVGAGI. The CDR3 sequence is CASSYSNRGSEQYF. CDR3 nucleotide sequence: TGTGCCAGCAGTTACTCGAACAGGGGAAGCGAGCAGTACTTC.

This clone was counted a single time. The V gene is TRBV5-6, the J gene TRBJ1-3; D uncertain. The CDR3 spans 11 residues. Between the trimmed V and J ends, which lost 2 bases and 9 bases, there was a span of 6 bases. Germline V lookup: CDR1 SGHDT, CDR2 YYEEEE. The CDR3 here is CASSFSGTIYF. CDR3 nucleotide sequence: TGTGCCAGCAGCTTTTCGGGCACCATATATTTT. Supplemented by reference TRBV5-6 and TRBJ1-3, the full variable domain reads DAGVTQSPTHLIKTRGQQVTLRCSPKSGHDTVSWYQQALGQGPQFIFQYYEEEERQRGNFPDRFSGHQFPNYSSELNVNALLLGDSALYLCASSFSGTIYFGEGSWLTVV.

The rearrangement joins TRBV9 to TRBJ1-5, with D unclear. This CDR3 contains 15 residues. V lost 4 bases, J lost 5 bases, and 16 bases lay in between. CDR1 is SGDLS, CDR2 YYNGEE, per germline. This CDR3 is CASSSSLVGDQPQHF. For the CDR3, the DNA is TGTGCCAGCAGCTCAAGCCTAGTGGGTGATCAGCCCCAGCATTTT.

The chain recombines TRBV4-1 with TRBJ2-3; 14 bases fit TRBD2. Germline trimming cut 5 bases from V and 4 bases from J; bases unmatched to any gene: 11. CDR1 is MGHRA and CDR2 is YSYEKL in the germline V gene. The CDR3 length is 18 residues. The CDR3 sequence: CASSAIRLAGGMADTQYF. DNA for the CDR3: TGCGCCAGCAGCGCAATACGACTAGCGGGGGGGATGGCAGATACGCAGTATTTT.

This clone showed up just a few times. The chain couples TRBV4-3 to TRBJ2-1; 7 bases agree with TRBD2. V dropped 0 bases and J dropped 10; count of bases not matched to a gene: 9. This CDR3 is 15 amino acids long. CDR1 is LGHNA, CDR2 YSLEER, per germline. Written as DNA, the CDR3 is TGCGCCAGCAGCCAAGACCCAGCGGGACTGGGGGAGCAGTTCTTC. It encodes CASSQDPAGLGEQFF.